This T cell receptor beta chain was found in a study of T-cell reconstitution after alpha-beta-depleted transplantation in children. CDR3 length equals 17 residues. A TCRbeta library incorporating unique molecular identifiers was prepared. One entry per CDR3 protein, called by TCRdb with MiXCR from the PCR reads. The sample yields over 200,000 distinct CDR3 sequences, about 9.5% seen once. This receptor was obtained from a human donor who donated a stem cell graft to a child with acute lymphoblastic leukemia. The V gene is TRBV21-1, the J gene TRBJ2-6; the table names TRBD1, a call not compared with the DNA. TRBV21-1 is annotated as a pseudogene. The material was PBMCs from the stem cell graft donor, obtained from the stem cell graft. CDR3 nucleotides: TGTGCCAGCAGCAAAGAAACAGGGTTTTCTGGGGCCAACGTCCTGACTTTC. Amino acid sequence: CASSKETGFSGANVLTF.